A selection of T cell receptor beta chains follows, all from one sample in a study of early T cells in non-severe SARS-CoV-2 infection. TCRdb reanalysed the 5' RACE reads using MiXCR and keeps one entry per CDR3 protein. The sample records some 40,000 distinct CDR3 sequences, 10% to 15% being singletons. Sequences were obtained from whole blood. These receptors were obtained from an adult who was a healthcare worker with PCR-confirmed SARS-CoV-2 infection or an uninfected control (not recorded which). Each CDR3 is given with its conserved first and last residue. D genes are given only for firm matches. Clone size is not always given. Where it is, it says once, few, many or a class for expanded clones.

V gene	clone size	J gene	D gene	CDR3 protein	CDR3 DNA
TRBV12-3/TRBV12-4	many	TRBJ2-2	.	CASSKGTQASGELFF	TGTGCCAGCAGTAAGGGGACACAGGCTTCCGGGGAGCTGTTTTTT
TRBV28	.	TRBJ1-5	.	CASSALSDSFNQPQHF	TGTGCCAGCAGCGCCCTATCTGACTCATTCAATCAGCCCCAGCATTTT
TRBV3-1	few	TRBJ2-2	.	CASSLPSSNTGELFF	TGTGCCAGCAGCCTTCCTAGCAGTAACACCGGGGAGCTGTTTTTT
TRBV12-3/TRBV12-4	many	TRBJ2-5	TRBD1	CASSLRRQGQTQYF	TGTGCCAGCAGTTTAAGGAGACAGGGCCAGACCCAGTACTTC
TRBV4-3	.	TRBJ2-1	.	CASSQGAGRSYNEQFF	TGCGCCAGCAGCCAAGGCGCGGGGAGGTCCTACAATGAGCAGTTCTTC
TRBV6-2/TRBV6-3	many	TRBJ2-7	.	CASKAGPIYEQYF	TGTGCCAGCAAGGCGGGGCCGATCTACGAGCAGTACTTC
TRBV3-1	many	TRBJ2-7	TRBD2	CASSRTSGTGEQYF	TGTGCCAGCAGCCGGACTAGCGGGACAGGCGAGCAGTACTTC
TRBV6-2/TRBV6-3	many	TRBJ2-2	.	CASSYLPMGTGELFF	TGTGCCAGCAGTTACCTCCCCATGGGCACCGGGGAGCTGTTTTTT
TRBV7-2	many	TRBJ2-7	.	CASSLGEQYF	TGTGCCAGCAGCTTAGGCGAGCAGTACTTC
TRBV11-2	.	TRBJ2-3	.	CASSLAGRSDTQYF	TGTGCCAGCAGCTTAGCGGGTCGGTCAGATACGCAGTATTTT
TRBV9	many	TRBJ2-7	.	CAGTGFQYEQYF	TGTGCCGGCACAGGGTTCCAATACGAGCAGTACTTC
TRBV27	few	TRBJ2-3	.	CASSISRAADTQYF	TGTGCCAGCAGTATAAGCAGGGCTGCAGATACGCAGTATTTT
TRBV6-2/TRBV6-3	many	TRBJ2-3	.	CASSHPPGGVTDTQYF	TGTGCCAGCAGCCACCCCCCGGGCGGAGTCACAGATACGCAGTATTTT
TRBV29-1	.	TRBJ2-1	.	CSVGVGSYNEQFF	TGCAGCGTTGGTGTGGGCTCCTACAATGAGCAGTTCTTC
TRBV4-3	many	TRBJ2-1	.	CASSPAFFGGYEQFF	TGCGCCAGCAGCCCTGCTTTCTTTGGGGGATATGAGCAGTTCTTC
TRBV5-1	.	TRBJ2-2	.	CASSLGFRGDTGELFF	TGCGCCAGCAGCTTGGGGTTTCGCGGAGACACCGGGGAGCTGTTTTTT
TRBV12-3/TRBV12-4	few	TRBJ2-5	.	CASSFEIVETQYF	TGTGCCAGCAGTTTTGAGATCGTGGAGACCCAGTACTTC
TRBV5-1	many	TRBJ2-1	.	CASSLASSYNEQFF	TGCGCCAGCAGCTTAGCGAGCTCCTACAATGAGCAGTTCTTC
TRBV28	.	TRBJ2-7	TRBD2	CASPGWRETIEQYF	TGTGCCAGCCCTGGGTGGCGGGAGACCATCGAGCAGTACTTC
TRBV29-1	many	TRBJ2-1	TRBD1	CSVVDRGDNEQFF	TGCAGCGTTGTGGACAGGGGAGACAATGAGCAGTTCTTC
TRBV5-5	many	TRBJ2-3	.	CASSPRTDTQYF	TGTGCCAGCAGCCCCAGAACAGATACGCAGTATTTT
TRBV18	.	TRBJ1-5	TRBD1	CASSPVRETQGEQPQHF	TGTGCCAGCTCACCCGTTCGAGAAACACAGGGGGAACAGCCCCAGCATTTT
TRBV7-2	many	TRBJ2-3	TRBD2	CASSLRATSGGAGYF	TGTGCCAGCAGCTTAAGGGCCACTAGCGGGGGGGCAGGGTATTTT
TRBV29-1	many	TRBJ1-1	.	CSASTRNTEAFF	TGCAGCGCGAGTACTAGGAACACTGAAGCTTTCTTT
TRBV4-3	.	TRBJ2-1	TRBD1	CASSQSGTGDNEQFF	TGCGCCAGCAGCCAATCCGGGACAGGGGACAATGAGCAGTTCTTC
TRBV7-6	many	TRBJ2-3	.	CASSLDDTDTQYF	TGTGCCAGCAGCTTGGACGACACAGATACGCAGTATTTT
TRBV5-1	.	TRBJ2-3	.	CASSLEVGTDTQYF	TGCGCCAGCAGCTTGGAAGTGGGCACAGATACGCAGTATTTT
TRBV27	few	TRBJ2-2	.	CASSPFAGELFF	TGTGCCAGCAGTCCCTTCGCCGGGGAGCTGTTTTTT
TRBV6-6	few	TRBJ2-5	TRBD2	CASSYSGRGSQETQYF	TGTGCCAGCAGTTACTCGGGGCGGGGGAGCCAAGAGACCCAGTACTTC
TRBV28	many	TRBJ2-2	.	CASSFLVGIGAGELFF	TGTGCCAGCAGCTTCTTAGTCGGGATCGGTGCCGGGGAGCTGTTTTTT
TRBV13	.	TRBJ2-1	TRBD2	CASSSKAGGIYNEQFF	TGTGCCAGCAGCTCCAAAGCGGGAGGTATCTACAATGAGCAGTTCTTC
TRBV25-1	many	TRBJ2-3	TRBD2	CASSGGLAGGVSTDTQYF	TGTGCCAGCAGTGGAGGACTAGCGGGAGGAGTTAGCACAGATACGCAGTATTTT
TRBV20-1	many	TRBJ1-3	.	CSARFSTGLNSGNTIYF	TGCAGTGCTAGATTCTCGACAGGTCTAAACTCTGGAAACACCATATATTTT
TRBV4-2	.	TRBJ2-3	TRBD2	CASSQAPASGSTDTQYF	TGTGCCAGCAGCCAAGCCCCTGCTAGCGGAAGCACAGATACGCAGTATTTT
TRBV6-1	many	TRBJ2-7	.	CASKPGGSYEQYF	TGTGCCAGCAAACCGGGTGGCTCCTACGAGCAGTACTTC
TRBV29-1	few	TRBJ2-7	TRBD1	CSVDTGGPYEQYF	TGCAGCGTTGACACAGGGGGACCCTACGAGCAGTACTTC